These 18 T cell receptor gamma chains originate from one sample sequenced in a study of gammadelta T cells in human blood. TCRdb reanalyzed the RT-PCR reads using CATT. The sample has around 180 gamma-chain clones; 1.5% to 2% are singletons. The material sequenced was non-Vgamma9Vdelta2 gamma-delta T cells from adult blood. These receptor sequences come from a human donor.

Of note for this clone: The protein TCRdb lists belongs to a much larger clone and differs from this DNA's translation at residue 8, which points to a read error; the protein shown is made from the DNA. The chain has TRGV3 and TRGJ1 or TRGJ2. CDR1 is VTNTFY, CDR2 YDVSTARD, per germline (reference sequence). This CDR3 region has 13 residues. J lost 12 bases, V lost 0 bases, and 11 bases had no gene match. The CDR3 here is CATWDRQLLRKLF. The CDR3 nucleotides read TGTGCCACCTGGGACAGGCAGTTATTGAGGAAACTCTTT.

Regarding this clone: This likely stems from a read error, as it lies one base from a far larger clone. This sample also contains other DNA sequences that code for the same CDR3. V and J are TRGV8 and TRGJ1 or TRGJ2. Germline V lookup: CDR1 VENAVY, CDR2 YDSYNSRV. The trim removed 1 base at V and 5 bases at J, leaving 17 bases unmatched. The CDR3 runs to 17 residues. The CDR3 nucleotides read TGTGCCACCTGGGATAGTAGTGGTTATGGGTTTGATTATAAGAAACTCTTT. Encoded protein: CATWDSSGYGFDYKKLF.

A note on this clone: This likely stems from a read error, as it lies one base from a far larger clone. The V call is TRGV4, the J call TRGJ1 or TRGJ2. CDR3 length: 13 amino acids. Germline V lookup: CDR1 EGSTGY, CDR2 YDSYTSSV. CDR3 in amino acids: CATWDGLYYKKLF. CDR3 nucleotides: TGTGCCACCTGGGATGGACTTTATTATAAGAAACTTTTT.

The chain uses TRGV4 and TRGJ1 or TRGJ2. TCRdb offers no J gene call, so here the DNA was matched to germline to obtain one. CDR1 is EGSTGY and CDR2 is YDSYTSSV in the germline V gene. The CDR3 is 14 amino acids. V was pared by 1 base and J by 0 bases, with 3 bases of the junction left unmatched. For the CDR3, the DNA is TGTGCCACCTGGGATGGTCCGAATTATTATAAGAAACTCTTT. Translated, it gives CATWDGPNYYKKLF.

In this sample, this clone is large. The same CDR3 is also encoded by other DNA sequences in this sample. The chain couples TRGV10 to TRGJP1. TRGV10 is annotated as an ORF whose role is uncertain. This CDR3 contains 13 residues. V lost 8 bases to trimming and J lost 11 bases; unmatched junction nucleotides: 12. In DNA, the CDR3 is TGTGCTGCGTGGGACCACCCGCCATGGTTCAAGATATTT. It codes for CAAWDHPPWFKIF.

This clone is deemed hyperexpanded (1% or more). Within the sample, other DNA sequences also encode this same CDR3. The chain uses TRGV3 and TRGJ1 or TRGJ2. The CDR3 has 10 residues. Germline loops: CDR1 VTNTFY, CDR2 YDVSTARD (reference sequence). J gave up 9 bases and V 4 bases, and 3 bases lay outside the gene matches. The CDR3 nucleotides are TGTGCCACCTGGGAAAGTAAGAAACTCTTT. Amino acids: CATWESKKLF.

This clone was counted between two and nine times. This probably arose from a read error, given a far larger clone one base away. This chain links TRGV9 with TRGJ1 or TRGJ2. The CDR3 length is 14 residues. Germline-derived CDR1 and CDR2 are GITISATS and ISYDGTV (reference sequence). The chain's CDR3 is CALWDPGFRFKKLF. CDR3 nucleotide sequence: TGTGCTTTGTGGGACCCTGGGTTCCGATTTAAGAAACTCTTT.

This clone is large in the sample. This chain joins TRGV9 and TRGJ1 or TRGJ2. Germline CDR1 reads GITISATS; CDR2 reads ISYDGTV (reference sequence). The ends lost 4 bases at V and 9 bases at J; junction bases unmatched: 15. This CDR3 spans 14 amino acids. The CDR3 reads CALWDPGFRFKKLF. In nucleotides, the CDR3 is TGTGCCTTGTGGGACCCTGGGTTCCGATTTAAGAAACTCTTT.

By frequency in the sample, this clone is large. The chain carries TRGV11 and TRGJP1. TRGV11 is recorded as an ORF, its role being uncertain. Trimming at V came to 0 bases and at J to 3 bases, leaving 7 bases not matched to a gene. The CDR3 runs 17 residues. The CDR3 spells CACWIRHHPPTGWFKIF. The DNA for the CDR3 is TGTGCCTGCTGGATTAGGCACCATCCTCCCACTGGTTGGTTCAAGATATTT.

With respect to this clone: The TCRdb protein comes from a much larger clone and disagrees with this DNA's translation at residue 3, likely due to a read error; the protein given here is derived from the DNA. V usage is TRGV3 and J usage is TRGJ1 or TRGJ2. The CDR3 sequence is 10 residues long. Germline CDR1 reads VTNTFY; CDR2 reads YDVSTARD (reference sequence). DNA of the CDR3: TGTGCCCCCTGGGAAAGTAAGAAACTCTTT. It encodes CAPWESKKLF.

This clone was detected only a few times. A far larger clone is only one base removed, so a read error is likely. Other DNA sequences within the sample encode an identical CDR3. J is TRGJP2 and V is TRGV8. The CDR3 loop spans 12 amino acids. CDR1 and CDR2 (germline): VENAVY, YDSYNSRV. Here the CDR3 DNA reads TGTGCCACCTGGGATGGTGATTGGATCAAGACGTTC. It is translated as CATWDGDWIKTF.

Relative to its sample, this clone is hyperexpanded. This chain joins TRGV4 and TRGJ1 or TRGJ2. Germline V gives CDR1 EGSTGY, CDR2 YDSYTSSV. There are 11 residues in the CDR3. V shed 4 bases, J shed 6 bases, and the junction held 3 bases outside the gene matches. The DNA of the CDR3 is TGTGCCACCTGGGAGCGTTATAAGAAACTCTTT. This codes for CATWERYKKLF.

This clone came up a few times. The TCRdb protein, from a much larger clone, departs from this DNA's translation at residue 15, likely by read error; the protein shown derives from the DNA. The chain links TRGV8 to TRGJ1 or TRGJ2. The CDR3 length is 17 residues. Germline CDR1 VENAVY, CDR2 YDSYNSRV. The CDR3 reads CATWDSSGYGFDYKNLF. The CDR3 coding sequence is TGTGCCACCTGGGATAGTAGCGGTTATGGGTTTGATTATAAGAATCTCTTT.

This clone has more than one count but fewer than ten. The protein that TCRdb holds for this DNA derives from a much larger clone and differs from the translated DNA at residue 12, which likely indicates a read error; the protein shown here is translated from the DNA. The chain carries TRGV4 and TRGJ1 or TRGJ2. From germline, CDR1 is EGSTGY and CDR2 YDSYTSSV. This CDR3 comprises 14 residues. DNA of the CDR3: TGTGCCACCTGGGTGGGCTTTTTCTATTATAAGCAACTCTTT. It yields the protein CATWVGFFYYKQLF.

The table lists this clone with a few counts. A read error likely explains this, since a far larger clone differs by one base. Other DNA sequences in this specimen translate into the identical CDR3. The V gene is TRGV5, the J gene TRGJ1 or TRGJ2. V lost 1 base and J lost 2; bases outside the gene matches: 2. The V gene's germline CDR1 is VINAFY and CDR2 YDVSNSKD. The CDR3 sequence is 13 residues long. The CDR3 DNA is TGTGCCACCTGGGACAGACATTATTATAAGAAACTCTTT. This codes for CATWDRHYYKKLF.

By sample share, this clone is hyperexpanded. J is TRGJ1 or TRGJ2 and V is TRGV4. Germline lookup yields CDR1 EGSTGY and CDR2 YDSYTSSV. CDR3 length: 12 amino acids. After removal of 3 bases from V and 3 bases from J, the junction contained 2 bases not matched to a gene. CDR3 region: CATWDTYYKKLF. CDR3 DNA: TGTGCCACCTGGGATACTTATTATAAGAAACTCTTT.

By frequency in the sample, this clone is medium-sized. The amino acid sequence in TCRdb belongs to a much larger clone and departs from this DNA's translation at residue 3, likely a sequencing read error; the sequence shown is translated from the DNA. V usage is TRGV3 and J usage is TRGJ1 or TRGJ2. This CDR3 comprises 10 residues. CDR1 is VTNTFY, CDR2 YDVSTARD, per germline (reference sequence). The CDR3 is CASWESKKLF. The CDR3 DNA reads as TGTGCCTCCTGGGAAAGTAAGAAACTCTTT.

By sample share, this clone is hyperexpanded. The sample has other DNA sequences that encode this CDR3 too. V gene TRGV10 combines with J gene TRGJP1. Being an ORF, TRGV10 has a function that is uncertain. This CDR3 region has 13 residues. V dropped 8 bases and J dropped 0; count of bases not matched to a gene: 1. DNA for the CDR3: TGTGCTGCGTGGGATACCACTGGTTGGTTCAAGATATTT. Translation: CAAWDTTGWFKIF.